This TCR beta chain was sequenced in a study of type 1 and type 2 diabetes patients. Study-wide context: Samples came from type 1 diabetic, type 2 diabetic or nondiabetic people, recruited in China. Regarding the study as a whole: In type 2 diabetes, highly-expanded CD4+ clones took a median about 3.9% of reads.

The CDR3 is 12 residues long. Deletions cut 3 bases from V and 7 bases from J, with 10 bases between. Genomic DNA was the PCR template. Amplification of the beta chain CDR3 used 30 forward and 13 reverse multiplex primers. MiXCR, run by TCRdb on the multiplex PCR reads, gives a single entry per CDR3 protein. The sample has about 250,000 distinct CDR3 sequences; around 47% are singletons. As for this clonotype: Its specificity is not known.

All diabetic donors were classified as either type 1 or type 2 diabetes. The clonotype comes from a man in his late teens or twenties with type 2 diabetes. This sequence joins TRBV12-3 or TRBV12-4 and TRBJ2-7; D remains unclear. The sequencing input was peripheral blood mononuclear cells (PBMCs). The CDR3 DNA reads TGTGCCAGCAGTTTTAACCCCCGGGAGCAGTACTTC. Translation gives CASSFNPREQYF.